The clone carrying this T cell receptor beta chain has only a few counts. Its antigen remains unidentified. The sample is drawn from a study of blood T cells in healthy people across ages. General study results and limits: The unknown donor CMV status may have confounded expanded clonotype changes.

The CDR3 has 15 amino acids. Germline-derived CDR1 and CDR2 are ENHRY and SYGVKD. Unmatched junction bases numbered 7, after V lost 7 bases and J lost 4 bases. The second PCR ran roughly 7 to 12 cycles with a sample-barcoded 5' primer and J-beta primers. TCRdb fed the 5' RACE reads into MiXCR, producing one record per CDR3 protein. The sample includes 650,000 to 800,000 distinct CDR3 sequences, approximately 44% seen only once; the top ten take under 20%. The sequencing sample was made of blood. V usage is TRBV10-3 and J usage is TRBJ2-7, with 13 bases matching TRBD2. The sequence came from a man between 60 and 75 years old in good health. CDR3 region: CAIMGLAGKMYEQYF. CDR3 DNA sequence: TGTGCCATCATGGGACTAGCGGGGAAAATGTACGAGCAGTACTTC.